The 11 T cell receptor beta chains reported below all come from one sample, sequenced in a study of Ad26.COV2.S vaccination and SARS-CoV-2 variants (dated by TCRdb to the early 2020s). The intended sense of this specimen's treatment or condition label: roughly 19 received Ad26.COV2.S at low or high dose, single or two shots; about 5 received placebo; per-sample allocation not given. For vaccine and placebo recipients, the sequenced repertoires came from samples collected on day 63 after the first injection. The library was generated by the immunoSEQ multiplex PCR assay. What TCRdb holds here is the immuneACCESS table cut down to in-frame rearrangements. Part of the clones is not present; checked against another copy, under half of the missing clones reflect an unresolved V gene, and the others are unexplained. The sample has approximately 480,000 clones on record, around 85% of them singletons. The ten top clones hold more than 10% of the sample.

Sequencing used peripheral blood, obtained in a trial of Ad26.COV2.S vaccine versus placebo. The source of these receptors is a person aged 18-60 years who received the Ad26.COV2.S COVID-19 vaccine or a placebo.

This chain uses TRBV2 with TRBJ1-6; tentatively, D is TRBD1 (6 bases). V was trimmed by 6 bases and J by 7 bases, leaving 13 bases between them. CDR3 length equals 14 residues. CDR1 is SNHLY, CDR2 FYNNEI, per germline. CDR3 nucleotides: TGTGCCAGCAGCCTAACAAGGGGGAATTCACCCCTCCACTTT. It encodes CASSLTRGNSPLHF.

This clone came up once. The chain is built from TRBV6-2 or TRBV6-3 and TRBJ2-3; TRBD2 might be the D (9 bases). The CDR3 is made up of 21 amino acids. The germline CDR1 and CDR2 sequences are MNHEY and SVGEGT. Between the trimmed V and J ends, which lost 4 bases and 4 bases, there was a span of 33 bases. The CDR3: CASSFPGGRYSGSPPPDTQYF. The CDR3 region has the DNA TGTGCCAGCAGTTTCCCAGGGGGCAGATATAGCGGGAGCCCCCCCCCAGATACGCAGTATTTT.

CDR3 sequence reads: CATGRGSSYNEQFF. In DNA form, the CDR3 reads TGTGCCACAGGCCGGGGCAGCTCCTACAATGAGCAGTTCTTC. The rearrangement links TRBV3-1 (or the pseudogene TRBV3-2) to TRBJ2-1; D might be TRBD1 or TRBD2, each matching 5 bases. This CDR3 comprises 14 residues. Trimming stripped 10 bases from V and 0 bases from J, with 13 bases between. Germline values: CDR1 LGHDT, CDR2 YNNKEL (reference sequence).

The genes are TRBV27 and TRBJ2-1, with D possibly TRBD2 on 7 matching bases. The CDR3 runs to 14 residues. V was trimmed by 1 base and J by 8 bases, leaving 12 bases between them. Germline assignment: CDR1 MNHEY and CDR2 SMNVEV (reference sequence). In nucleotides, the CDR3 is TGTGCCAGCAGTTTATGGGGGGGCGGGTATGAGCAGTTCTTC. Amino acid sequence: CASSLWGGGYEQFF.

This clone was found once. The gene calls are TRBV6-6 and TRBJ1-1; D call uncertain. Germline CDR1 reads MNHNY; CDR2 reads SVGAGI (reference sequence). V lost 7 bases and J 5 bases, leaving 14 bases between the germline ends. This CDR3 comprises 13 residues. The CDR3 reads CASTETGTTEAFF. The DNA for the CDR3 is TGTGCCAGCACTGAGACTGGAACGACTGAAGCTTTCTTT.

The V and J genes are TRBV7-9 and TRBJ2-3; 8 positions agree with TRBD2. V lost 5 bases, J lost 7 bases, and 11 bases stayed unmatched. Germline CDR1 is SEHNR and CDR2 is FQNEAQ (reference sequence). The CDR3 extends over 15 amino acids. The CDR3: CASSKTSGGRHTQYF. CDR3 in DNA: TGTGCCAGCAGCAAAACTAGCGGTGGACGGCATACGCAGTATTTT.

The rearrangement uses TRBV7-8 and TRBJ2-6; no firm D call. This CDR3 is 18 amino acids long. Trimming shortened V by 1 base and J by 0 bases, and 13 bases separated the two germline ends. Germline CDR1 is SGHVS and CDR2 is FQNEAQ. The CDR3 loop reads CASSLGTVSISGANVLTF. CDR3 nucleotide sequence: TGTGCCAGCAGCTTAGGAACAGTATCAATCTCTGGGGCCAACGTCCTGACTTTC.

V usage is TRBV4-2 and J usage is TRBJ1-1, with D unresolved. The V gene's germline CDR1 is LGHNA and CDR2 YNFKEQ. The CDR3 runs to 15 residues. Trimming stripped 1 base from V and 4 bases from J, with 13 bases between. The CDR3 DNA is TGTGCCAGCAGCCAAGGACAAAGGGAGGGCACTGAAGCTTTCTTT. Residues: CASSQGQREGTEAFF.

This chain links TRBV5-1 with TRBJ2-3; 8 nucleotides match TRBD2. Germline V gives CDR1 SGHRS, CDR2 YFSETQ. The CDR3 is 14 residues long. Germline trimming cut 4 bases from V and 1 base from J; bases unmatched to any gene: 2. For the CDR3, the DNA is TGCGCCAGCAGCACACTAGCGGGCACAGATACGCAGTATTTT. This translates into CASSTLAGTDTQYF. Full variable domain (outside the CDR3, taken from reference TRBV5-1 and TRBJ2-3): KAGVTQTPRYLIKTRGQQVTLSCSPISGHRSVSWYQQTPGQGLQFLFEYFSETQRNKGNFPGRFSGRQFSNSRSEMNVSTLELGDSALYLCASSTLAGTDTQYFGPGTRLTVL.

J is TRBJ2-3 and V is TRBV4-2, with TRBD2 matching 11 bases. The CDR3 is 16 residues long. V gave up 4 bases and J gave up 8 bases; unmatched junction bases: 11. Per the germline V gene, CDR1 is LGHNA and CDR2 is YNFKEQ. The chain's CDR3 is CASSPRLAGQWVTQYF. CDR3 DNA sequence: TGTGCCAGCAGCCCAAGACTAGCGGGACAGTGGGTTACGCAGTATTTT.

The chain combines TRBV3-1 (or the pseudogene TRBV3-2) with TRBJ2-7; D unresolved. The germline V and J ends were trimmed by 1 base and 3 bases, with 13 bases remaining between them. The germline CDR1 and CDR2 sequences are LGHDT and YNNKEL (reference sequence). The CDR3 length is 15 residues. CDR3 protein: CASSQGPAENYEQYF. DNA for the CDR3: TGTGCCAGCAGCCAAGGGCCAGCCGAGAACTACGAGCAGTACTTC.